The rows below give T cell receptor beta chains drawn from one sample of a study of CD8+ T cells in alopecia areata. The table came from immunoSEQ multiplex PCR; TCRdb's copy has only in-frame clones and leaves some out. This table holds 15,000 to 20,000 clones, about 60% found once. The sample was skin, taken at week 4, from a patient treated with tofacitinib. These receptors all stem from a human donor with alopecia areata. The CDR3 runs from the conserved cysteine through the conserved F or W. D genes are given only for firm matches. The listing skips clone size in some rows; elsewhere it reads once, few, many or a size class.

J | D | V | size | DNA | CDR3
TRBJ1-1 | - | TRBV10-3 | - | TGTGCCATCAGATCTACAGGGCGTGAAGCTTTCTTT | CAIRSTGREAFF
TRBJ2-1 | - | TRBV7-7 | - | TGTGCTAGCAGCCCAGGCGGGGCCTCCTACAATGAGCAGTTCTTC | CASSPGGASYNEQFF
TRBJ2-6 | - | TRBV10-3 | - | TGTGCCACCAGACAGTACTCTGGGGCCAACGTCCTGACTTTC | CATRQYSGANVLTF
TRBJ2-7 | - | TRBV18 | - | TGTGCCAGCTCCCCTGCTGTGGGCAGCTACGAGCAGTACTTC | CASSPAVGSYEQYF
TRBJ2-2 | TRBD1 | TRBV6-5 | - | TGTGCCAGCGACAGGGGCAACACCGGGGAGCTGTTTTTT | CASDRGNTGELFF
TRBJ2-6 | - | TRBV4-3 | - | TGCGCCAGCAGCCAAGAAGTAGGGACTGGGGCCAACGTCCTGACTTTC | CASSQEVGTGANVLTF
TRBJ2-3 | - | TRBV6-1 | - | TGTGCCAGCAGTGATGAGGGGCTGAGGGGCACAGATACGCAGTATTTT | CASSDEGLRGTDTQYF
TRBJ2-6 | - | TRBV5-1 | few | TGCGCCAGCAGCTTGGAAGGCTCTGGGGCCAACGTCCTGACTTTC | CASSLEGSGANVLTF
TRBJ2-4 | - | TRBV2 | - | TGTGCCAGCAGTGAAGCGGGCGGCCCTTTAGCCAAAAACATTCAGTACTTC | CASSEAGGPLAKNIQYF
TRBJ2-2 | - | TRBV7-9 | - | TGTGCCAGCAGCTTAGCCGGCGGGTTGGCGGCCGGGGAGCTGTTTTTT | CASSLAGGLAAGELFF
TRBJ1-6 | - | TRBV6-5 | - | TGTGCCAGCAGTTCCTACGAGGTCTATAATTCACCCCTCCACTTT | CASSSYEVYNSPLHF
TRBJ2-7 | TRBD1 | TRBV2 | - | TGTGCCAGCAGTAAGACAGGGATATACGAGCAGTACTTC | CASSKTGIYEQYF
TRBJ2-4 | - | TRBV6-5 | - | TGTGCCAGCAGCCCGGACTGGCAAAAAAACATTCAGTACTTC | CASSPDWQKNIQYF
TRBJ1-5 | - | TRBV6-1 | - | TGTGCCAGCAGTCAAAGGGAGAGAGATCAGCCCCAGCATTTT | CASSQRERDQPQHF
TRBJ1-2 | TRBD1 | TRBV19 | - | TGTGCCAGTAGCGCGACAGGGGGCGATGGCTACACCTTC | CASSATGGDGYTF
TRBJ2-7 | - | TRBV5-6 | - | TGTGCCAGCACCTTAACAGGTCTCTCCTACGAGCAGTACTTC | CASTLTGLSYEQYF
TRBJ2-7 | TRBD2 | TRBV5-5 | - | TGTGCCAGCAGCAGATCTAGCGGGGGGAAGGACTACGAGCAGTACTTC | CASSRSSGGKDYEQYF
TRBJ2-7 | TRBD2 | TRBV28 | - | TGTGCCAGCAGTTGGCTAGCGGGGGGAATCTACGAGCAGTACTTC | CASSWLAGGIYEQYF
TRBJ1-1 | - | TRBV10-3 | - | TGTGCCATCAGTGAGTCTTCCTGGACAGCGAACACTGAAGCTTTCTTT | CAISESSWTANTEAFF
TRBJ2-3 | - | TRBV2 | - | TGTGCCAGCAGTGCGTCACCTTTCGACACAGATACGCAGTATTTT | CASSASPFDTDTQYF
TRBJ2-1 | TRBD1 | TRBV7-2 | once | TGTGCCAGCAGCTTAGAGGGGGACAGTGAGCAGTTCTTC | CASSLEGDSEQFF
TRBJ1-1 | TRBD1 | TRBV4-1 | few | TGCGCCAGCAGCCTCCCACAGGGGCTGGGCACTGAAGCTTTCTTT | CASSLPQGLGTEAFF
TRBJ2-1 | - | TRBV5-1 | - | TGCGCCAGCAGCTCACAGGGAGGGGACAATGAGCAGTTCTTC | CASSSQGGDNEQFF
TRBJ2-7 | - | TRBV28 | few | TGTGCCAGCAGATCCGGGACACTTTACTCCTACGAGCAGTACTTC | CASRSGTLYSYEQYF
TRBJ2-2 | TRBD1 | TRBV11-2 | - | TGTGCCAGCAGCTCTGGGGACAGTTACTGGTTTAACACCGGGGAGCTGTTTTTT | CASSSGDSYWFNTGELFF
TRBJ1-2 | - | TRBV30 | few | TGTGCCTGGAGTGGTTACAGGGAGAACTATGGCTACACCTTC | CAWSGYRENYGYTF
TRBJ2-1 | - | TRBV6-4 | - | TGTGCCAGCAAAGAGGGTGATGAGCAGTTCTTC | CASKEGDEQFF
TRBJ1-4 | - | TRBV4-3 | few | TGCGCCAGCAGCCAAGCCCGAGAAAAACTGTTTTTT | CASSQAREKLFF
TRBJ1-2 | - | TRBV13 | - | TGTGCCAGCAGCTTAGTTGGTTTCGAACAGGGACTGCAGGGCTACACCTTC | CASSLVGFEQGLQGYTF
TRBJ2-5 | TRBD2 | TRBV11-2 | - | TGTGCCAGCAGCTCCAGACTAGCGGCTCACGGGACCCAGTACTTC | CASSSRLAAHGTQYF
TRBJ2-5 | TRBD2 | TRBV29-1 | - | TGCAGCTACTTAGCGGGGAACAATCAAGAGACCCAGTACTTC | CSYLAGNNQETQYF
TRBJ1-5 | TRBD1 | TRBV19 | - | TGTGCCAGTAGTCTATCCGGGACAGGGATCAATCAGCCCCAGCATTTT | CASSLSGTGINQPQHF
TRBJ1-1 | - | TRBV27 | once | TGTGCCAGCAGTCTTAACAGGGTTACTGAAGCTTTCTTT | CASSLNRVTEAFF
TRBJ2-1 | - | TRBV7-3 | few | TGTGCCAGCAGCCTCGACCGGGGTAATGAGCAGTTCTTC | CASSLDRGNEQFF
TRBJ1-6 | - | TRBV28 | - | TGTGCCAGCAGTTTCAGGGTTGCTAATTCACCCCTCCACTTT | CASSFRVANSPLHF
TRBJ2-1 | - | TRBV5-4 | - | TGTGCCAGCAGCTTGGGGCAGAGTGGGGGCCCCGTCCCGTTCTTC | CASSLGQSGGPVPFF
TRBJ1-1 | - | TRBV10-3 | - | TGTGCCATCAGTGAGTCGGGGGTCACTGAAGCTTTCTTT | CAISESGVTEAFF
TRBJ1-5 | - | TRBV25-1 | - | TGTGCCAGCAGTGGGGCGGGGAATCAGCCCCAGCATTTT | CASSGAGNQPQHF
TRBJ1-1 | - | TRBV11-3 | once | TGTGCCAGCAGCTTAACCGGGGGCACTGAAGCTTTCTTT | CASSLTGGTEAFF
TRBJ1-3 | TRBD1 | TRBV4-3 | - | TGCGCCAGCAGCCGAGGGACAGGCCCGAACACCATATATTTT | CASSRGTGPNTIYF
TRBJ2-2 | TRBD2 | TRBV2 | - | TGTGCCAGCAGTTACAGCGGGGGGGCAAAGACCGGGGAGCTGTTTTTT | CASSYSGGAKTGELFF
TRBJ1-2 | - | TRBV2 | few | TGTGCCAGCAGTCGGGACCGAGATTTCTATGGCTACACCTTC | CASSRDRDFYGYTF
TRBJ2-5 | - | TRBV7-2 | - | TGTGCCAGCAGCTTAGGGTCGCGGGAGACCCAGTACTTC | CASSLGSRETQYF
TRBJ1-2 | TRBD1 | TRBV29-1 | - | TGCAGCGTCCGCACAGGGGGCCCTGGCTACACCTTC | CSVRTGGPGYTF
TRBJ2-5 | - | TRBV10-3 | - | TGTGCCATCAGTGAGACCCTTAAAGAGACCCAGTACTTC | CAISETLKETQYF
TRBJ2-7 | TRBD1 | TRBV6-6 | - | TGTGCCAGCACAGACAGGGGACAGGGCTACGAGCAGTACTTC | CASTDRGQGYEQYF
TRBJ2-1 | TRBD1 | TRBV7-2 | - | TGTGCCAGCAGCCCCCGCCGGACAGGGTCTCACAATGAGCAGTTCTTC | CASSPRRTGSHNEQFF
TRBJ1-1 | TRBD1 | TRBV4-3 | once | TGCGCCAGCAGCCAAGATAGGGGGACAGGGAACACTGAAGCTTTCTTT | CASSQDRGTGNTEAFF
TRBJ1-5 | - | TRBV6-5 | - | TGTGCCAGCAGCGGGGAGGGGCAGCCCCAGCATTTT | CASSGEGQPQHF
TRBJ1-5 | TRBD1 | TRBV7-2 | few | TGTGCCAGCAGCTTTACAGGGGGCCCTTACAATCAGCCCCAGCATTTT | CASSFTGGPYNQPQHF
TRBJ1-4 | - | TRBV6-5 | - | TGTGCCAGCAGCTCGACAGGTCGAAATGAAAAACTGTTTTTT | CASSSTGRNEKLFF
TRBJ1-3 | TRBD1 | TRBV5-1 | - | TGCGCCAGCAGCTGGGGACAGAAATCTGGAAACACCATATATTTT | CASSWGQKSGNTIYF
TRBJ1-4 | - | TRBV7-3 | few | TGTGCCAGCAGGTCGGGCTCAACTAATGAAAAACTGTTTTTT | CASRSGSTNEKLFF